This is a list of T cell receptor beta chains from one sample in a study of OX40 agonist ivuxolimab in advanced cancers. Method: immunoSEQ multiplex PCR; TCRdb's copy keeps in-frame clones and lacks some. Counted here are 75,000 to 100,000 clones, 91% occurring once; the ten biggest clones make up 0.25% to 0.35%. Sample: CD4+ or CD8+ T cells sorted from blood, taken in a trial of the OX40 agonist ivuxolimab. These receptors all come from an adult with an advanced solid tumor such as melanoma, head and neck, liver or kidney cancer. Each CDR3 is given with its conserved first and last residue. Each record gives: J gene, V gene, clone size, D gene, CDR3 protein, CDR3 DNA. A D gene is named only where the DNA matches it firmly. The size field is filled for only some rows; it gives once, few, many or a size class.

j_call: TRBJ2-7; v_call: TRBV27; clone_size: .; d_call: .; cdr3_aa: CASRKQLVGTYEQYF; cdr3_nt: TGTGCCAGCAGGAAACAGCTAGTCGGTACCTACGAGCAGTACTTC
j_call: TRBJ1-1; v_call: TRBV9; clone_size: .; d_call: .; cdr3_aa: CASSVDGTGNAAFF; cdr3_nt: TGTGCCAGCAGCGTAGATGGTACAGGGAACGCCGCTTTCTTT
j_call: TRBJ1-3; v_call: TRBV18; clone_size: .; d_call: .; cdr3_aa: CASSPPRLMNGNTIYF; cdr3_nt: TGTGCCAGCTCACCACCGCGGCTGATGAATGGAAACACCATATATTTT
j_call: TRBJ2-3; v_call: TRBV7-9; clone_size: once; d_call: .; cdr3_aa: CASSYSHTDTQYF; cdr3_nt: TGTGCCAGCAGCTATTCCCACACAGATACGCAGTATTTT
j_call: TRBJ2-1; v_call: TRBV7-3; clone_size: .; d_call: TRBD2; cdr3_aa: CASSLLPSGGGEQFF; cdr3_nt: TGTGCCAGCAGCTTACTCCCTAGCGGGGGGGGTGAGCAGTTCTTC
j_call: TRBJ1-1; v_call: TRBV19; clone_size: .; d_call: .; cdr3_aa: CASNNRVDTEAFF; cdr3_nt: TGTGCCAGTAATAACAGGGTGGACACTGAAGCTTTCTTT
j_call: TRBJ2-5; v_call: TRBV7-2; clone_size: .; d_call: TRBD2; cdr3_aa: CASSPRLAGRETQYF; cdr3_nt: TGTGCCAGCAGCCCCAGACTAGCGGGAAGAGAGACCCAGTACTTC
j_call: TRBJ2-3; v_call: TRBV29-1; clone_size: once; d_call: TRBD2; cdr3_aa: CSAGTSGRGDTQYF; cdr3_nt: TGCAGCGCAGGGACTAGCGGGAGGGGAGATACGCAGTATTTT
j_call: TRBJ1-6; v_call: TRBV28; clone_size: .; d_call: .; cdr3_aa: CASRANSPLHF; cdr3_nt: TGTGCCAGCAGAGCTAATTCACCCCTCCACTTT
j_call: TRBJ2-1; v_call: TRBV19; clone_size: .; d_call: .; cdr3_aa: CASKVAGQSYNEQFF; cdr3_nt: TGTGCCAGTAAGGTGGCGGGACAATCCTACAATGAGCAGTTCTTC
j_call: TRBJ2-2; v_call: TRBV28; clone_size: .; d_call: TRBD1; cdr3_aa: CASRPAGQGRTGELFF; cdr3_nt: TGTGCCAGCAGACCAGCGGGACAGGGAAGGACCGGGGAGCTGTTTTTT
j_call: TRBJ2-1; v_call: TRBV5-1; clone_size: .; d_call: .; cdr3_aa: CASSLDVEGGSYEQFF; cdr3_nt: TGCGCCAGCAGCTTGGATGTGGAGGGGGGTTCATATGAGCAGTTCTTC
j_call: TRBJ1-4; v_call: TRBV28; clone_size: .; d_call: TRBD1; cdr3_aa: CASRATYRTGLNEKLFF; cdr3_nt: TGTGCCAGCAGAGCTACCTACCGGACAGGGCTTAATGAAAAACTGTTTTTT